This TCR beta chain was recovered during a study of patients and donors after allogeneic stem cell transplantation. CDR3 length: 19 residues. Germline V lookup: CDR1 DFQATT, CDR2 SNEGSKA (reference sequence). The junction had 9 bases not matched to a gene; V was cut back by 1 base and J by 1 base. TCRdb itself ran the RT-PCR reads through MiXCR, one entry per CDR3 protein. The repertoire holds about 230,000 distinct CDR3 sequences, with roughly an eighth as singletons. This clonotype has more than one count but fewer than ten. The TCR sequence derives from a human donor who was either an allogeneic HSCT recipient or a stem cell or donor lymphocyte infusion donor (not recorded which). It is not recorded whose cells these are; they may come from a transplant donor. The rearrangement joins TRBV20-1 to TRBJ2-4; 14 bases match TRBD2. The sequenced sample was blood, either unsorted or a sorted T cell fraction (not recorded which). The CDR3 DNA follows: TGCAGTGCTAGAGGTCCGGGACTAGCGGGAGCGTCGGCCAAAAACATTCAGTACTTC. This translates into CSARGPGLAGASAKNIQYF.